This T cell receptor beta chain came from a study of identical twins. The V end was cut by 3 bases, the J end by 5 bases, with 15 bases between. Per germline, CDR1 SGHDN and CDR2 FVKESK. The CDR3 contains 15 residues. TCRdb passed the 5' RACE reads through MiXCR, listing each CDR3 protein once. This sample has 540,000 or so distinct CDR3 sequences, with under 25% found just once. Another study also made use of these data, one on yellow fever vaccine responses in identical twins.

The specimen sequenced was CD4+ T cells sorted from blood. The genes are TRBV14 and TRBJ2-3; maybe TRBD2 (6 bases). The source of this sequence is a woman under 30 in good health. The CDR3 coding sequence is TGTGCCAGCAGCCAGCAGGCCCGGGGGATAGATACGCAGTATTTT. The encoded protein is CASSQQARGIDTQYF.